Listed below are T cell receptor beta chains from one sample, sequenced in a study of blood T cell repertoires in COVID-19. This table comes from immunoSEQ multiplex PCR, and its TCRdb copy is limited to in-frame clones, with some not included. The table records roughly 300,000 clones, 80% to 95% of them present only once. Sequences were obtained from peripheral blood. These receptors originate from a woman under 40 with COVID-19, enrolled during active disease. The CDR3 runs from the conserved cysteine through the conserved F or W. The D gene is left open where the match is weak. Clone size appears in some rows only: once, few, many, or a class for an expanded clone.

cdr3_aa,cdr3_nt,v_call,d_call,clone_size,j_call
CASSRTEAREAFF,TGCGCCAGCAGCCGGACAGAAGCAAGGGAAGCTTTCTTT,TRBV4-1,-,-,TRBJ1-1
CASKLTGETEAFF,TGTGCCAGCAAATTGACAGGGGAAACTGAAGCTTTCTTT,TRBV12-3/TRBV12-4,TRBD1,few,TRBJ1-1
CASLTGGSYNEQFF,TGCGCCAGTCTGACAGGGGGCTCCTACAATGAGCAGTTCTTC,TRBV10-2,TRBD1,-,TRBJ2-1
CASSRTDSNQPQHF,TGTGCCAGCAGTAGGACAGATAGCAATCAGCCCCAGCATTTT,TRBV27,-,-,TRBJ1-5
CASSLPTGGWRETQYF,TGTGCCAGCAGTTTACCAACAGGGGGCTGGAGGGAGACCCAGTACTTC,TRBV27,TRBD1,-,TRBJ2-5
CASSSGQGWGEQYF,TGTGCCAGCAGTTCAGGGCAAGGGTGGGGCGAGCAGTACTTC,TRBV27,-,-,TRBJ2-7
CASRPGANLNTEAFF,TGTGCCAGCAGGCCGGGAGCTAATTTGAACACTGAAGCTTTCTTT,TRBV27,-,-,TRBJ1-1
CASSQQQGKGFNSPLHF,TGCGCCAGCAGTCAACAACAGGGGAAGGGGTTTAATTCACCCCTCCACTTT,TRBV23-1,TRBD1,-,TRBJ1-6
CASSVNVRGTDTQYF,TGTGCCAGCAGTGTTAACGTCAGGGGCACAGATACGCAGTATTTT,TRBV2,-,-,TRBJ2-3
CASSRREGGNTIYF,TGCGCCAGCAGTCGCAGGGAAGGCGGAAACACCATATATTTT,TRBV10-2,-,-,TRBJ1-3